This T cell receptor (beta chain) is from a study of response to subunit inactivated influenza vaccine (dated by TCRdb to 2016 to 2019). In terms of the full investigation: Deep quantitative T cell receptor repertoire profiling was used in the study to track responses to a trivalent subunit inactivated influenza vaccine.

On the study overall, not on this receptor specifically: According to the authors, only a limited number of new T cells may be recruited by each seasonal influenza vaccination.

The library relied on RT-PCR. TCRdb shows the sequencer as Illumina HiSeq 2500. The public reads were run again by TCRdb, first through fastp at Q25 and then through MiXCR, and only productive beta chains were kept. Entries that share a CDR3 protein sequence are merged under the most common genes and DNA. The sample table lists 530,000 or so distinct CDR3 sequences, roughly 25% of them with a count of one. The ten largest clones take up less than 2.5% of the sample. The CDR3 runs 14 amino acids, cysteine and phenylalanine included. Only the CDR3 DNA stays, 42 bases, in frame from base 1. As encoded in the germline V gene, CDR1 is SQVTM while CDR2 is ANQGSEA. Germline trimming amounts to 0 bases on V and 9 bases on J, with 5 as the count of junction bases outside the gene matches. This clonotype was seen ten or more times. Its antigen is still unknown. Base qualities were left out, and no much larger clone turns up one base away.

The chain was built from TRBV29-1 and TRBJ2-1, with 10 middle bases fitting TRBD1. The sequencing here drew on CD4+ T cells sorted from PBMCs, taken roughly 5 days after vaccination. This clonotype was sampled from a man in his fifties or sixties who received an inactivated influenza vaccine. Donor details come from another sample of the same person, matched by shared clones. The nucleotide sequence reads as follows: TGCAGCGTTGAAGAGGGACAGGGGTGGGGTGAGCAGTTCTTC. It specifies CSVEEGQGWGEQFF.